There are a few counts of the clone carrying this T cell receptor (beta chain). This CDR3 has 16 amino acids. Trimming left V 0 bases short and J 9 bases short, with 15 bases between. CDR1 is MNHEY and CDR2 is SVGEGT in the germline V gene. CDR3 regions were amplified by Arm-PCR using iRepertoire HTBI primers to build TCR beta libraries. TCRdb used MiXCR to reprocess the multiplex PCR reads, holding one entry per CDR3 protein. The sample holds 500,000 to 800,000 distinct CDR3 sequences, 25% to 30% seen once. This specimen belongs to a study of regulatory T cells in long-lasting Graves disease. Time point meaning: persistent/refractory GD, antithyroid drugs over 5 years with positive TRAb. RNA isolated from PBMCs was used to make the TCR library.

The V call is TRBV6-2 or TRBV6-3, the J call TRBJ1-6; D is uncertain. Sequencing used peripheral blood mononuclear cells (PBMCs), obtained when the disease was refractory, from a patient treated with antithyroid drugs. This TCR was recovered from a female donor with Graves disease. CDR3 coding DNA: TGTGCCAGCAGTTACTCGACTACACGGGAGGGTTCACCCCTCCACTTT. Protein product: CASSYSTTREGSPLHF.